This T cell receptor (beta chain) was identified in a study of blood T cell repertoires in COVID-19. J lost 9 bases, V lost 1 base, and 11 bases had no gene match. CDR1 and CDR2 (germline): SGHTA, FQGNSA. The CDR3 loop spans 16 amino acids. Authors' processing steps: Reference gene primer amplification gave nucleated cell count estimates. Data came from immunoSEQ multiplex PCR; TCRdb stores just in-frame clones and leaves some out. The D gene and trimming were derived from the DNA, and the V and J assignments and clone size from that table. The sample carries about 42,000 clones, approximately 89% recorded once.

The receptor was derived from a human donor in a cohort sampled during active COVID-19. The source material was peripheral blood. The chain has TRBV7-2 and TRBJ2-3, with TRBD2 identical over 9 bases. The CDR3 reads CASSLVERGDPSTQYF. Written as DNA, the CDR3 is TGTGCCAGCAGCTTAGTAGAGCGGGGGGACCCAAGCACGCAGTATTTT.